A single sample is the source of the 9 T cell receptor beta chains below, sequenced in a study of T cell changes during pregnancy in multiple sclerosis. Using immunoSEQ multiplex PCR, the repertoire was profiled, and TCRdb retains in-frame clones only, with some absent. The profile shows approximately 68,000 clones, 80% to 95% of them singletons. Sequencing used peripheral blood, obtained in the second trimester of pregnancy. These receptors all come from a female donor with multiple sclerosis, enrolled in a pregnancy study.

The rearrangement links TRBV7-9 to TRBJ1-1, with D unresolved. There are 15 residues in the CDR3. Germline CDR1 reads SEHNR; CDR2 reads FQNEAQ (reference sequence). V was clipped by 1 base and J by 8 bases, with 17 bases between them. DNA of the CDR3: TGTGCCAGCAGCTTAGGTCAGTTCGGGGTCGCAGAAGCTTTCTTT. Amino acid sequence: CASSLGQFGVAEAFF. The full variable domain, its missing parts supplied by reference TRBV7-9 and TRBJ1-1, is DTGVSQNPRHKITKRGQNVTFRCDPISEHNRLYWYRQTLGQGPEFLTYFQNEAQLEKSRLLSDRFSAERPKGSFSTLEIQRTEQGDSAMYLCASSLGQFGVAEAFFGQGTRLTVV.

The chain is built from TRBV10-3 and TRBJ2-7; maybe TRBD2 (5 bases). V was pared by 5 bases and J by 0 bases, with 8 bases between. This CDR3 has 13 residues. Per the germline V gene, CDR1 is ENHRY and CDR2 is SYGVKD. The CDR3: CAISPSNSYEQYF. In DNA form, the CDR3 reads TGTGCCATCAGTCCTAGCAACTCCTACGAGCAGTACTTC.

The rearrangement joins TRBV27 to TRBJ1-2, with a possible D match to TRBD1 (6 bases). The germline V gene has CDR1 MNHEY and CDR2 SMNVEV (reference sequence). V lost 0 bases and J lost 8, with 16 bases in between. The CDR3 sequence is 15 residues long. The CDR3 DNA reads as TGTGCCAGCAGTTTATCGTGGGGCAGGGGTGGAGGCTACACCTTC. Translation: CASSLSWGRGGGYTF.

The chain links TRBV19 to TRBJ1-3; no clear D gene. CDR1 and CDR2 (germline): LNHDA, SQIVND (reference sequence). CDR3 length: 13 amino acids. Trimming pared 3 bases from V and 4 bases from J, leaving 7 bases between. Here the CDR3 DNA reads TGTGCCAGTAGTATCCCGGGAGGAAACACCATATATTTT. Its translation is CASSIPGGNTIYF.

V usage is TRBV19 and J usage is TRBJ1-2; no reliable D call. The germline V and J ends were trimmed by 3 bases and 6 bases, with 8 bases remaining between them. This CDR3 is built from 12 residues. Germline CDR1 is LNHDA and CDR2 is SQIVND (reference sequence). The CDR3 spells CASSMGFDGYTF. The DNA of the CDR3 is TGTGCCAGTAGTATGGGCTTCGATGGCTACACCTTC.

The chain carries TRBV30 and TRBJ1-2; 8 bases line up with TRBD1. Trimming took 0 bases from V and 4 from J; bases not matched to a gene: 7. The CDR3 sequence is 15 residues long. CDR1 GTSNPN and CDR2 SVGIG come from the germline V gene (reference sequence). CDR3 protein: CAWSVRTGKFYGYTF. Written as DNA, the CDR3 is TGTGCCTGGAGTGTACGGACAGGGAAATTCTATGGCTACACCTTC.

The rearrangement uses TRBV7-3 and TRBJ1-2; a possible D gene is TRBD1 (6 bases). V shed 5 bases and J shed 4 bases, with 17 bases lying between them. CDR1 is SGHTA, CDR2 FQGTGA, per germline. The CDR3 sequence is 15 residues long. The chain's CDR3 is CASSPGWGPVYGYTF. The CDR3, as DNA: TGTGCCAGCAGCCCGGGGTGGGGGCCGGTCTATGGCTACACCTTC.

In this sample, this clone turned up once. Other nucleotide sequences from this sample produce the same CDR3. The rearrangement joins TRBV6-5 to TRBJ1-6; TRBD1 matches 9 bases. The V gene's germline CDR1 is MNHEY and CDR2 SVGAGI. This CDR3 is built from 15 residues. J gave up 8 bases and V 0 bases, and 2 bases lay outside the gene matches. CDR3 residues: CASSYSRTGDSPLHF. The DNA for the CDR3 is TGTGCCAGCAGTTACTCCCGGACAGGGGATTCACCCCTCCACTTT.

The DNA of the CDR3 is TGTGCCAGCTCACCCGGGGGGGACTCCTACGAGCAGTACTTC. This sequence encodes CASSPGGDSYEQYF. V and J are TRBV18 and TRBJ2-7, with 8 positions matching TRBD2. In germline, CDR1 is KGHSH, CDR2 LQKENI. This CDR3 has 14 amino acids. V lost 3 bases and J lost 0; bases outside the gene matches: 1.